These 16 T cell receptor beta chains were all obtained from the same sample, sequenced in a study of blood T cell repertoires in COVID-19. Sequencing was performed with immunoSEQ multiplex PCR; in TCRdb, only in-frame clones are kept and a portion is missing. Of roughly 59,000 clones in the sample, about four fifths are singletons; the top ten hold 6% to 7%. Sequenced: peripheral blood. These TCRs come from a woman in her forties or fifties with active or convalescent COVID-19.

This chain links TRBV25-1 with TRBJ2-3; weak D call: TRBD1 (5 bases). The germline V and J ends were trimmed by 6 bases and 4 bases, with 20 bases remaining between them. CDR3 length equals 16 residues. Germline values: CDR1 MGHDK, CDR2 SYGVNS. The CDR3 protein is CASSDQFQGGADTQYF. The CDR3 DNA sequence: TGTGCCAGCAGCGATCAATTTCAGGGTGGGGCAGATACGCAGTATTTT.

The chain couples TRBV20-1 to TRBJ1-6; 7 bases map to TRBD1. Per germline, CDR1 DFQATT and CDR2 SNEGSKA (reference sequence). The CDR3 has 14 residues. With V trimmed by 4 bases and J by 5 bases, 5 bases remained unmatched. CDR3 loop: CSATDRAHNSPLHF. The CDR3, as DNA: TGCAGTGCTACTGACAGGGCCCATAATTCACCCCTCCACTTT.

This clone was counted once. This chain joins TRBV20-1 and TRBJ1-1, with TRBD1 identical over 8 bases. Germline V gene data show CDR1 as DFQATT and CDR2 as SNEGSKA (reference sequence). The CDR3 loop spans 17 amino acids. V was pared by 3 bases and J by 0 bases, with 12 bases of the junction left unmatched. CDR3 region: CSASGGQAIGVNTEAFF. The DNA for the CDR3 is TGCAGTGCTAGTGGGGGACAGGCTATAGGGGTGAACACTGAAGCTTTCTTT.

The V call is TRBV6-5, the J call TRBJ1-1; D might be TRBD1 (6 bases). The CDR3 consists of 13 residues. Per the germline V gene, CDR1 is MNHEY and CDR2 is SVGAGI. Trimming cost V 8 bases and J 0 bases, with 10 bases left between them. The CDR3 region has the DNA TGTGCCAGCCAAGGACAGTTGAACACTGAAGCTTTCTTT. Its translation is CASQGQLNTEAFF.

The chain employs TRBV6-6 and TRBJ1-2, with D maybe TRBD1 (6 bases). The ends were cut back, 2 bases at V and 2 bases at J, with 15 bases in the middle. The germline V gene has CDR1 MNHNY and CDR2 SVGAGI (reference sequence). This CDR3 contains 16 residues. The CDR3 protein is CASSYPSGGGNYGYTF. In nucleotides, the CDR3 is TGTGCCAGCAGTTACCCATCGGGGGGGGGCAACTATGGCTACACCTTC.

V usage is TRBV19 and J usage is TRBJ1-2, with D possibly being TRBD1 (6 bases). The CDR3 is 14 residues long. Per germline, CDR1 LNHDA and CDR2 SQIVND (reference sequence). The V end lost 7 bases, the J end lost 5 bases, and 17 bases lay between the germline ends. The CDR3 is CASTLTAGAYGYTF. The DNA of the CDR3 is TGTGCCAGTACCCTAACGGCAGGGGCGTATGGCTACACCTTC.

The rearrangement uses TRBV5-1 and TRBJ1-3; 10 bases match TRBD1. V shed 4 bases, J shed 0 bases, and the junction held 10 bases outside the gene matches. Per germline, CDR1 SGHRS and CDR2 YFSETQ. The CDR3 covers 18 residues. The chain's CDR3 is CASSPNPGTGDSGNTIYF. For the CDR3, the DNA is TGCGCCAGCAGCCCGAACCCCGGGACAGGGGACTCTGGAAACACCATATATTTT. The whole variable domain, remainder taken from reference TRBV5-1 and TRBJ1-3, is KAGVTQTPRYLIKTRGQQVTLSCSPISGHRSVSWYQQTPGQGLQFLFEYFSETQRNKGNFPGRFSGRQFSNSRSEMNVSTLELGDSALYLCASSPNPGTGDSGNTIYFGEGSWLTVV.

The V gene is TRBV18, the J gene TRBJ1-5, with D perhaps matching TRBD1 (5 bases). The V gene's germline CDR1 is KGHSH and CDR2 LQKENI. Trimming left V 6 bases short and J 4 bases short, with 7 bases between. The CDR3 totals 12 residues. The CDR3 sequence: CASSNRNQPQHF. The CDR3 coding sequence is TGTGCCAGCTCGAACAGGAATCAGCCCCAGCATTTT.

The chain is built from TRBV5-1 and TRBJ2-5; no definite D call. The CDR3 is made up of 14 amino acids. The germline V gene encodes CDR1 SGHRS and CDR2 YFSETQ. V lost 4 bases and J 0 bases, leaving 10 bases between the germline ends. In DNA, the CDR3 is TGCGCCAGCAGCGGCTCACCGAACCAAGAGACCCAGTACTTC. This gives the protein CASSGSPNQETQYF.

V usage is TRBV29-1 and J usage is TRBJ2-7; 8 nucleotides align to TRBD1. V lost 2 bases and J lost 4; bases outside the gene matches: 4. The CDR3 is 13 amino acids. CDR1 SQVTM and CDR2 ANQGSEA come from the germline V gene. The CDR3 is CSVELRTGYEQYF. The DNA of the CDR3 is TGCAGCGTTGAATTAAGGACAGGGTACGAGCAGTACTTC.

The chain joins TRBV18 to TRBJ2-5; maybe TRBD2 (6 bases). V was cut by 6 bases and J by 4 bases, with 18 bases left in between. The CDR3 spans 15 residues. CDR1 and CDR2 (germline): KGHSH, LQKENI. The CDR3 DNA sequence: TGTGCCAGCTCGCCCCCAGGGCGGGGTTCAGAGACCCAGTACTTC. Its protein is CASSPPGRGSETQYF.

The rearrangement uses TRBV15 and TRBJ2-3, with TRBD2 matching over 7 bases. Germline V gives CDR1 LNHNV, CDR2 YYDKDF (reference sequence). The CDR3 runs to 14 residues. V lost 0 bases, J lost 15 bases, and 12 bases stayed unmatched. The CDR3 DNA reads TGTGCCACCAGCAGAGATCTGGCAGGACTAGGAAGTTATTTT. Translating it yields CATSRDLAGLGSYF.

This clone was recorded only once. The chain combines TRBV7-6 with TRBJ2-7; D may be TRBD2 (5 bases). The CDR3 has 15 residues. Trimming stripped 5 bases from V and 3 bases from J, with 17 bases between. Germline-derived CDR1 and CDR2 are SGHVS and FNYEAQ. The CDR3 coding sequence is TGTGCCAGCAGCCCCGGTTATGAGGGTAACTACGAGCAGTACTTC. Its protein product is CASSPGYEGNYEQYF.

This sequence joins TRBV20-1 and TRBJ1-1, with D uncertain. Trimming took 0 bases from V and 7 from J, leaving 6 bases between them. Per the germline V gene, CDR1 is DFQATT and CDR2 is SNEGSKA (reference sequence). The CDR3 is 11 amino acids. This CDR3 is CSAREQNEAFF. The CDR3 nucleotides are TGCAGTGCTAGAGAACAGAATGAAGCTTTCTTT.

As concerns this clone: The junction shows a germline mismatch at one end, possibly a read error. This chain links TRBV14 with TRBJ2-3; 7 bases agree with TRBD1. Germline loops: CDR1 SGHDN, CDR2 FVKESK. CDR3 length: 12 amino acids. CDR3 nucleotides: TGTGCCAGCAGCTACGGGACAGCTACGCAGTATTTT. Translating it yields CASSYGTATQYF.

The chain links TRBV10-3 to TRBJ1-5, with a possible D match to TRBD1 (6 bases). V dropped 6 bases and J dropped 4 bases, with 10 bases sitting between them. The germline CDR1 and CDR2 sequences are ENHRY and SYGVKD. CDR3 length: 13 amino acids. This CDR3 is CAISPGENQPQHF. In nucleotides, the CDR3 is TGTGCCATCAGCCCAGGGGAGAATCAGCCCCAGCATTTT.